This entry lists 30 T cell receptor beta chains sequenced from one sample in a study of beta chain features in type 1 diabetes. The study, taken as a whole, reports: Among all four CD4+ subsets, Type 1 diabetes patients had TCRB CDR3s that were moderately but significantly shorter.

Their antigen targets remain unknown. Sequencing targeted expressed TCRB transcripts, as all isolated RNA had been reverse transcribed. Clones were sequenced by immunoSEQ multiplex PCR, and TCRdb holds only the in-frame ones, with some missing. In the table there are roughly 100,000 clones, around 30% of which are singletons. Source material: central memory CD4+ T cells from blood. These receptors all stem from a woman aged 18-35 years with type 1 diabetes.

The chain has TRBV7-3 and TRBJ1-5; D ambiguous. V dropped 5 bases and J dropped 0 bases, with 17 bases sitting between them. Germline CDR1 and CDR2: SGHTA and FQGTGA. CDR3 length: 17 amino acids. The CDR3 region is CASSPLPGSHSNQPQHF. The CDR3 nucleotides read TGTGCCAGCAGCCCACTTCCGGGTTCCCATAGCAATCAGCCCCAGCATTTT.

This chain uses TRBV7-9 with TRBJ2-1; 9 bases agree with TRBD1. V lost 5 bases to trimming and J lost 4 bases; unmatched junction nucleotides: 6. The CDR3 covers 15 residues. CDR1 SEHNR and CDR2 FQNEAQ come from the germline V gene (reference sequence). CDR3 nucleotides: TGTGCCAGCAGCACGGGACAGGGTGCTTACAATGAGCAGTTCTTC. Amino acids: CASSTGQGAYNEQFF.

The genes are TRBV9 and TRBJ2-5; D might be TRBD2 (5 bases). Matching the DNA end better, TRBJ2-7 makes the J call doubtful. The CDR3 runs to 15 residues. The V gene's germline CDR1 is SGDLS and CDR2 YYNGEE. The CDR3 DNA sequence: TGTGCCAGCAGCAGACAAGGGAGCAGCTCCTACGAGCAGTACTTC. It specifies CASSRQGSSSYEQYF.

This clone was observed a few times. Other nucleotide sequences in the sample specify the same CDR3. The chain joins TRBV30 to TRBJ1-1, with no clear D. CDR3 length: 12 amino acids. Germline V CDR1 and CDR2: GTSNPN, SVGIG (reference sequence). The V end lost 3 bases, the J end lost 3 bases, and 8 bases lay between the germline ends. CDR3 in amino acids: CAWSPRDTEAFF. In DNA, the CDR3 is TGTGCCTGGAGCCCACGGGACACTGAAGCTTTCTTT.

The rearrangement joins TRBV5-1 to TRBJ2-5; TRBD1 matches 9 bases. The CDR3 spans 15 residues. Losses at the gene ends were 0 bases for V and 6 bases for J; bases not matched to a gene: 6. Looked up from germline, CDR1 is SGHRS and CDR2 is YFSETQ. The CDR3 DNA reads TGCGCCAGCAGCTTGGAGGGGACAGGGACAAAGACCCAGTACTTC. Amino acid sequence: CASSLEGTGTKTQYF. The complete variable domain, with remaining parts taken from reference TRBV5-1 and TRBJ2-5, reads KAGVTQTPRYLIKTRGQQVTLSCSPISGHRSVSWYQQTPGQGLQFLFEYFSETQRNKGNFPGRFSGRQFSNSRSEMNVSTLELGDSALYLCASSLEGTGTKTQYFGPGTRLLVL.

The genes are TRBV5-1 and TRBJ2-1, with D possibly being TRBD1 (5 bases). Trimming took off 2 bases at V and 5 bases at J, with 20 bases between the two ends. This CDR3 spans 17 amino acids. Germline values: CDR1 SGHRS, CDR2 YFSETQ. CDR3 protein: CASSFTVSGAGNNEQFF. CDR3 sequence (DNA): TGCGCCAGCAGCTTCACAGTGTCTGGGGCCGGCAACAATGAGCAGTTCTTC.

This chain links TRBV2 with TRBJ2-1; 8 bases align to TRBD1. Germline V CDR1 and CDR2: SNHLY, FYNNEI. This CDR3 contains 16 residues. The ends lost 6 bases at V and 9 bases at J; junction bases unmatched: 16. CDR3 loop: CASRRDRSSTYGEQFF. DNA for the CDR3: TGTGCCAGCAGGAGGGACAGGTCGTCTACCTACGGTGAGCAGTTCTTC.

This clone was detected only once. The J gene is TRBJ1-4, the V gene TRBV7-9, with D tentatively TRBD1 (6 bases). Germline V lookup: CDR1 SEHNR, CDR2 FQNEAQ (reference sequence). The V gene lost 5 bases and the J gene lost 5 bases, with 9 bases spanning the gap. The CDR3 sequence is 13 residues long. The CDR3 protein is CASSPDRNEKLFF. The CDR3 DNA reads as TGTGCCAGCAGCCCCGACAGGAATGAAAAACTGTTTTTT. Complete variable domain (other parts from reference TRBV7-9 and TRBJ1-4): DTGVSQNPRHKITKRGQNVTFRCDPISEHNRLYWYRQTLGQGPEFLTYFQNEAQLEKSRLLSDRFSAERPKGSFSTLEIQRTEQGDSAMYLCASSPDRNEKLFFGSGTQLSVL.

CDR3 coding DNA: TGTGCCAGCTCACCAATAGGGGGAACGACAGATACGCAGTATTTT. Residues: CASSPIGGTTDTQYF. This chain uses TRBV18 with TRBJ2-3, with D possibly TRBD1 on 6 matching bases. This CDR3 is built from 15 residues. Trimming stripped 2 bases from V and 3 bases from J, with 12 bases between. Germline CDR1 reads KGHSH; CDR2 reads LQKENI.

The rearrangement joins TRBV6-5 to TRBJ2-1; 8 positions match TRBD2. Looked up from germline, CDR1 is MNHEY and CDR2 is SVGAGI. The CDR3 length is 15 residues. The V segment lost 4 bases and the J segment 2 bases; nucleotides outside the gene matches: 4. The CDR3 protein is CASSSRGRTYNEQFF. The CDR3 DNA is TGTGCCAGCAGTTCCCGCGGGAGGACCTACAATGAGCAGTTCTTC.

This chain uses TRBV18 with TRBJ2-7; 9 bases are shared with TRBD2. This CDR3 is built from 15 residues. The ends lost 2 bases at V and 2 bases at J; junction bases unmatched: 4. Germline V gene lookup returns CDR1 KGHSH and CDR2 LQKENI. CDR3 residues: CASSPIASGAYEQYF. The CDR3 DNA is TGTGCCAGCTCACCAATCGCTAGCGGGGCCTACGAGCAGTACTTC.

This clone was seen only a few times. CDR3 in amino acids: CAISETADTQYF. CDR3 sequence (DNA): TGTGCCATCAGTGAAACAGCAGATACGCAGTATTTT. The chain employs TRBV10-3 and TRBJ2-3; D remains ambiguous. Trimming took off 3 bases at V and 4 bases at J, with 5 bases between the two ends. Germline loops: CDR1 ENHRY, CDR2 SYGVKD. The CDR3 is 12 residues long.

In this sample, this clone turned up a few times. This chain uses TRBV2 with TRBJ2-7; TRBD1 agrees at 8 bases. Germline CDR1 reads SNHLY; CDR2 reads FYNNEI. Germline trimming cut 7 bases from V and 1 base from J; bases unmatched to any gene: 6. The CDR3 totals 14 residues. The CDR3 sequence is CASTGQGTSYEQYV. As DNA, the CDR3 is TGTGCCAGCACCGGACAGGGTACTTCCTACGAGCAGTACGTC.

The J gene is TRBJ2-1, the V gene TRBV6-6, with D possibly matching TRBD2 (5 bases). The CDR3 contains 13 residues. Looked up from germline, CDR1 is MNHNY and CDR2 is SVGAGI (reference sequence). The ends were cut back, 2 bases at V and 6 bases at J, with 8 bases in the middle. The CDR3 loop is CASSYQEGNEQFF. CDR3 bases: TGTGCCAGCAGTTACCAAGAGGGCAATGAGCAGTTCTTC.

In its sample, this clone was seen a few times. The gene calls are TRBV2 and TRBJ1-5; D is possibly TRBD1 (6 bases). The ends were cut back, 8 bases at V and 4 bases at J, with 12 bases in the middle. CDR1 SNHLY and CDR2 FYNNEI come from the germline V gene. The CDR3 is 13 amino acids. The CDR3 reads CASRGQPNQPQHF. The CDR3 nucleotides are TGTGCCAGCCGAGGACAGCCAAATCAGCCCCAGCATTTT. The full variable domain, in which reference TRBV2 and TRBJ1-5 provide the parts outside the CDR3, is EPEVTQTPSHQVTQMGQEVILRCVPISNHLYFYWYRQILGQKVEFLVSFYNNEISEKSEIFDDQFSVERPDGSNFTLKIRSTKLEDSAMYFCASRGQPNQPQHFGDGTRLSIL.

V is TRBV5-4 and J is TRBJ2-2, with 8 bases that match TRBD1. The V segment lost 3 bases and the J segment 2 bases; nucleotides outside the gene matches: 3. This CDR3 spans 15 amino acids. CDR1 SGHNT and CDR2 YYREEE come from the germline V gene (reference sequence). The CDR3 loop reads CASSSTGGNTGELFF. CDR3 nucleotide sequence: TGTGCCAGCAGCTCTACAGGGGGAAACACCGGGGAGCTGTTTTTT. Using reference TRBV5-4 and TRBJ2-2 for the parts outside the CDR3, the full variable domain is ETGVTQSPTHLIKTRGQQVTLRCSSQSGHNTVSWYQQALGQGPQFIFQYYREEENGRGNFPPRFSGLQFPNYSSELNVNALELDDSALYLCASSSTGGNTGELFFGEGSRLTVL.

A note on this clone: The same CDR3 is also encoded by other DNA sequences in this sample. As DNA, the CDR3 is TGTGCCAGCAGAGGACAAAACACCGGGGAGCTGTTTTTT. Its protein product is CASRGQNTGELFF. The J gene is TRBJ2-2, the V gene TRBV28; TRBD1 might be the D (5 bases). In germline, CDR1 is MDHEN, CDR2 SYDVKM. Trimming left V 6 bases short and J 2 bases short, with 7 bases between. The CDR3 totals 13 residues.

The V and J genes are TRBV19 and TRBJ1-5, with D possibly TRBD1 on 5 matching bases. Germline-derived CDR1 and CDR2 are LNHDA and SQIVND (reference sequence). Between the trimmed V and J ends, which lost 8 bases and 7 bases, there was a span of 18 bases. The CDR3 length is 14 residues. As DNA, the CDR3 is TGTGCCAGTCGAGACCTAACAGGAGCCCAGCCCCAGCATTTT. It encodes CASRDLTGAQPQHF.

The V call is TRBV5-1, the J call TRBJ2-1; TRBD1 agrees at 7 bases. Unmatched junction bases numbered 7, after V lost 4 bases and J lost 6 bases. This CDR3 has 14 residues. Per the germline V gene, CDR1 is SGHRS and CDR2 is YFSETQ. CDR3 coding DNA: TGCGCCAGCAGCCCAGGGGCAGGGGGCAATGAGCAGTTCTTC. This codes for CASSPGAGGNEQFF.

This clone was seen a handful of times. The chain links TRBV5-5 to TRBJ2-1, with 8 bases that match TRBD2. Looked up from germline, CDR1 is SGHKS and CDR2 is YYEKEE (reference sequence). CDR3 length: 15 amino acids. Trimming took 2 bases from V and 3 from J; bases not matched to a gene: 4. CDR3 protein: CASSFGGGVYNEQFF. The CDR3 DNA reads TGTGCCAGCAGCTTCGGGGGGGGAGTCTACAATGAGCAGTTCTTC.

The chain has TRBV7-2 and TRBJ2-1, with 8 bases identical to TRBD2. Germline V CDR1 and CDR2: SGHTA, FQGNSA. V was clipped by 3 bases and J by 5 bases; unmatched bases: 18. The CDR3 extends over 19 amino acids. CDR3 amino acids: CASSFSREGRETRNNEQFF. The DNA for the CDR3 is TGTGCCAGCAGCTTTTCCCGGGAGGGCCGGGAAACCCGGAACAATGAGCAGTTCTTC.

The V gene is TRBV12-5, the J gene TRBJ2-1, with 14 nucleotides matching TRBD2. This CDR3 is built from 18 residues. Germline CDR1 LGHNT, CDR2 FRNRAP. Trimming took 9 bases from V and 0 from J; bases not matched to a gene: 10. The DNA for the CDR3 is TGTGCTAGCGCCGGGACTAGCGGGAGTACTAGCTCCTACAATGAGCAGTTCTTC. Translation: CASAGTSGSTSSYNEQFF. Using reference TRBV12-5 and TRBJ2-1 for the parts outside the CDR3, the full variable domain is DARVTQTPRHKVTEMGQEVTMRCQPILGHNTVFWYRQTMMQGLELLAYFRNRAPLDDSGMPKDRFSAEMPDATLATLKIQPSEPRDSAVYFCASAGTSGSTSSYNEQFFGPGTRLTVL.

This chain links TRBV5-4 with TRBJ2-3; TRBD2 aligns across 13 bases. Losses at the gene ends were 0 bases for V and 1 base for J; bases not matched to a gene: 8. This CDR3 is built from 19 residues. Germline lookup yields CDR1 SGHNT and CDR2 YYREEE (reference sequence). CDR3 coding DNA: TGTGCCAGCAGCTTGGGGTGGACTAGCGGGAGTTGGGGCACAGATACGCAGTATTTT. Translated: CASSLGWTSGSWGTDTQYF.

This clone was detected only a few times. V usage is TRBV5-4 and J usage is TRBJ2-1; 9 nucleotides line up with TRBD2. Germline CDR1 SGHNT, CDR2 YYREEE (reference sequence). The CDR3 runs 17 residues. The trim removed 0 bases at V and 1 base at J, leaving 5 bases unmatched. CDR3 region: CASSLGSGGKSYNEQFF. DNA for the CDR3: TGTGCCAGCAGCTTGGGTAGCGGGGGAAAGTCCTACAATGAGCAGTTCTTC.

The chain links TRBV6-6 to TRBJ2-7; tentatively, D is TRBD1 (5 bases). Per the germline V gene, CDR1 is MNHNY and CDR2 is SVGAGI (reference sequence). V lost 4 bases and J lost 7, with 17 bases in between. This CDR3 is built from 14 residues. The CDR3: CASSSKKGSREQYV. In DNA form, the CDR3 reads TGTGCCAGCAGTTCTAAAAAGGGGTCGCGGGAGCAGTACGTC.

This chain connects TRBV2 to TRBJ1-5, with D perhaps TRBD1 (5 bases). Between the trimmed V and J ends, which lost 8 bases and 3 bases, there was a span of 17 bases. This CDR3 is 15 amino acids long. Germline-derived CDR1 and CDR2 are SNHLY and FYNNEI. The CDR3 DNA reads TGTGCCAGCGGGGGGGAACAGATTACCAATCAGCCCCAGCATTTT. Protein sequence: CASGGEQITNQPQHF. The whole variable domain, filled in from reference TRBV2 and TRBJ1-5, reads EPEVTQTPSHQVTQMGQEVILRCVPISNHLYFYWYRQILGQKVEFLVSFYNNEISEKSEIFDDQFSVERPDGSNFTLKIRSTKLEDSAMYFCASGGEQITNQPQHFGDGTRLSIL.

This rearrangement joins TRBV7-2 to TRBJ2-3, with D possibly TRBD2 on 5 matching bases. This CDR3 has 15 amino acids. Germline CDR1 and CDR2: SGHTA and FQGNSA. V was clipped by 3 bases and J by 2 bases, with 12 bases between them. The CDR3 coding sequence is TGTGCCAGCAGCTTGGAGGCTAGATCCACAGATACGCAGTATTTT. Its translation: CASSLEARSTDTQYF.

This clone was observed a few times. The gene calls are TRBV7-9 and TRBJ2-1, with TRBD2 matching over 11 bases. The CDR3 contains 15 residues. From germline, CDR1 is SEHNR and CDR2 FQNEAQ (reference sequence). The J segment lost 2 bases and the V segment lost 5 bases, leaving 2 bases of the junction unmatched. CDR3 nucleotides: TGTGCCAGCAGCATACTAGCGGGGGCCTACAATGAGCAGTTCTTC. It specifies CASSILAGAYNEQFF.

CDR3 sequence reads: CASSLLGRQGSNIQYF. CDR3 coding DNA: TGCGCCAGCAGCTTATTAGGCAGACAGGGGTCGAACATTCAGTACTTC. The V gene is TRBV5-1, the J gene TRBJ2-4; 8 bases map to TRBD1. The CDR3 contains 16 residues. Germline V gene lookup returns CDR1 SGHRS and CDR2 YFSETQ. V gave up 2 bases and J gave up 7 bases; unmatched junction bases: 11.

This clone has just a few counts. The chain links TRBV15 to TRBJ1-1; D uncertain. The CDR3 extends over 13 amino acids. V was trimmed by 0 bases and J by 4 bases, leaving 6 bases between them. The germline CDR1 and CDR2 sequences are LNHNV and YYDKDF (reference sequence). CDR3 region: CATSRDVLTEAFF. The CDR3 region has the DNA TGTGCCACCAGCAGAGATGTCCTCACTGAAGCTTTCTTT.